A single sample gave rise to the 7 T cell receptor beta chains below, sequenced in a study of CD8 T cells in ankylosing spondylitis. Study results and caveats: For ankylosing spondylitis blood, a TCR beta motif of 7 to 9 highly homologous variants appeared characteristic.

No antigens are known for them. TCRdb reanalysed the 5' RACE reads using MiXCR and keeps one entry per CDR3 protein. The sample has some 140,000 distinct CDR3 sequences, roughly a sixth seen once; the top ten hold approximately 33%. Sequenced material: blood, either unsorted or a sorted T cell fraction (not recorded which). These receptors all come from a male donor with ankylosing spondylitis.

The gene calls are TRBV11-1 and TRBJ2-1; TRBD2 matches 11 bases. Per the germline V gene, CDR1 is SGHAT and CDR2 is FQDESV (reference sequence). CDR3 length: 18 amino acids. V gave up 4 bases and J gave up 6 bases; unmatched junction bases: 14. The CDR3 protein is CASSYLAGGPTTVNEQFF. The CDR3 nucleotides are TGTGCCAGCAGCTACCTAGCGGGAGGCCCCACAACCGTCAATGAGCAGTTCTTC.

This clonotype appeared many times. The V gene is TRBV9, the J gene TRBJ2-7; D might be TRBD1 (5 bases). The V and J ends lost 0 bases and 5 bases respectively, with 15 bases between them. Germline CDR1 reads SGDLS; CDR2 reads YYNGEE. CDR3 size: 15 residues. The CDR3 region has the DNA TGTGCCAGCAGCGTAGAGCGATGGGCAGGGAACGAGCAGTACTTC. It is translated as CASSVERWAGNEQYF.

The rearrangement links TRBV5-1 to TRBJ1-2; 9 bases fit TRBD1. Germline-derived CDR1 and CDR2 are SGHRS and YFSETQ. This CDR3 has 15 residues. V trimming: 0 bases; J trimming: 4 bases; junction bases outside the gene matches: 4. CDR3 DNA sequence: TGCGCCAGCAGCTTGGAACAGGGGGCTCCCTATGGCTACACCTTC. It specifies CASSLEQGAPYGYTF.

The chain combines TRBV20-1 with TRBJ2-7; D not certain. There are 12 residues in the CDR3. V shed 0 bases and J shed 4 bases, with 7 bases lying between them. Germline CDR1 and CDR2: DFQATT and SNEGSKA (reference sequence). Written as DNA, the CDR3 is TGCAGTGCTAGAGATCCGGCATACGAGCAGTACTTC. Protein product: CSARDPAYEQYF.

The J gene is TRBJ1-5, the V gene TRBV7-9; 8 bases match TRBD1. V shed 3 bases and J 10 bases; nucleotides not matched to a gene: 11. Germline V CDR1 and CDR2: SEHNR, FQNEAQ (reference sequence). The CDR3 has 15 residues. CDR3 region: CASSFSGQGLYPQHF. The CDR3 DNA follows: TGTGCCAGCAGCTTCTCTGGACAGGGACTCTACCCCCAGCATTTT.

The gene calls are TRBV13 and TRBJ1-4, with D unclear. Trimming removed 5 bases from V and 10 bases from J, with 14 bases in between. From germline, CDR1 is PRHDT and CDR2 FYEKMQ (reference sequence). CDR3 length: 13 amino acids. In DNA form, the CDR3 reads TGTGCCAGCAGCGTGGCCGGGAGCGGAAAACTGTTTTTT. This translates into CASSVAGSGKLFF.

The rearrangement joins TRBV6-5 to TRBJ2-1; 7 bases fit TRBD2. The CDR3 contains 15 residues. Trimming removed 2 bases from V and 3 bases from J; junction bases left unmatched: 4. Germline V gene sequence: CDR1 MNHEY, CDR2 SVGAGI. The CDR3 DNA follows: TGTGCCAGCAGTTACGCGGGAGAGGTCTACAATGAGCAGTTCTTC. It yields the protein CASSYAGEVYNEQFF.